This T cell receptor (beta chain) came from a study of T cell responses to AZD1222 COVID-19 vaccine. The overall study: Second-dose intervals near 4 or 12 weeks were combined.

With 7 bases removed from V and 4 bases from J, the gap between germline ends came to 7 bases. There are 10 residues in the CDR3. In germline, CDR1 is GTSNPN, CDR2 SVGIG (reference sequence). Findings and caveats of the study: Once two AZD1222 doses were given, Spike-specific TCR breadth and depth went up.

Only a few counts were recorded for this clone. Its antigen is currently unknown. The repertoire was sequenced with immunoSEQ multiplex PCR; TCRdb's copy has only in-frame clones and lacks some. The sample holds some 74,000 clones, about 84% seen once. V usage is TRBV30 and J usage is TRBJ1-2; unclear D gene. Material: peripheral blood, obtained on day 0 of AZD1222 vaccination. This sequence originates from an adult in good health. This CDR3 reads CAYGSYGYTF. Written as DNA, the CDR3 is TGTGCCTACGGGAGCTATGGCTACACCTTC.